This T cell receptor beta chain was obtained from a study of early T cells in non-severe SARS-CoV-2 infection. Study-wide findings and caveats: Anti-spike CD8 specificities were favored by VDJdb matching, whose results missed private and CD4 specificities.

cDNA molecules, individually, were tagged with unique molecular identifiers. One entry per CDR3 protein results from TCRdb running MiXCR on the 5' RACE reads. The sample consists of approximately 79,000 distinct CDR3 sequences, around 13% of them appearing once. CDR1 is MNHEY and CDR2 is SMNVEV in the germline V gene (reference sequence). V lost 6 bases and J lost 5; bases outside the gene matches: 7. The length of the CDR3 is 14 residues. This clonotype has at least ten counts. Its specificity is unknown. The material sequenced was whole blood. The rearrangement uses TRBV27 and TRBJ2-5; TRBD1 matches at 9 bases. The sequence was collected from an adult who was a healthcare worker with PCR-confirmed SARS-CoV-2 infection or an uninfected control (not recorded which). The CDR3 here is CASRITGGRETQYF. The CDR3, as DNA: TGTGCCAGCAGGATTACAGGGGGCCGGGAGACCCAGTACTTC.